This T cell receptor beta chain was sequenced in a study of neurological immune-mediated disorders. The length of the CDR3 is 18 residues. Germline CDR1 reads DFQATT; CDR2 reads SNEGSKA (reference sequence). TCRdb ran MiXCR on the 5' RACE reads and lists one entry per CDR3 protein. Of approximately 50,000 distinct CDR3 sequences in the sample, about 3.7% were seen once. About this clonotype itself: Sequence at one end of the junction differs from germline and may be a read error.

The V call is TRBV20-1, the J call TRBJ1-5; D is possibly TRBD1 (6 bases). Sequencing input: PBMCs. The receptor was isolated from a middle-aged man with multiple sclerosis. CDR3 DNA: TGCAGTGCTACCTCCGTGGACAGCTTTTTAGATAGCAATCAGCCCCAGAATTTT. Its translation is CSATSVDSFLDSNQPQNF.